The rows below give T cell receptor beta chains drawn from one sample of a study of T cell repertoires in ileal Crohn's disease. The repertoire was sequenced with immunoSEQ multiplex PCR; TCRdb's copy has only in-frame clones and lacks some. The repertoire has approximately 3,000 clones, under 75% of them found once; the top ten carry 20% to 30%. The sequenced sample consisted of ileal tissue. Receptor source: an adult with Crohn's disease. Both conserved end residues are part of each CDR3.

J gene,V gene,CDR3 protein
TRBJ2-5,TRBV5-1,CASSPRDPRQETQYF
TRBJ2-5,TRBV18,CASSPGWGTQYF
TRBJ2-7,TRBV6-9,CASSYFYEQYF
TRBJ2-7,TRBV30,CAWILAWNEQYF
TRBJ2-5,TRBV7-2,CASSSRQETQYF
TRBJ2-2,TRBV30,CAWSNSGRGTGELFF
TRBJ1-3,TRBV18,CASSPSGNTIYF
TRBJ1-1,TRBV7-9,CASSPQSGGDTEAFF
TRBJ1-5,TRBV6-1,CASSGSQWGQPQHF
TRBJ1-1,TRBV30,CAWSREEAFF
TRBJ2-3,TRBV5-1,CASGPGVSTDTQYF
TRBJ2-1,TRBV12-5,CASGMGQGNEQFF
TRBJ2-2,TRBV5-6,CASSFWGDSGELFF
TRBJ2-2,TRBV29-1,CSVERSNTGELFF
TRBJ2-5,TRBV7-6,CASSLYAVQETQYF
TRBJ1-1,TRBV29-1,CSGTMNTEAFF
TRBJ1-3,TRBV4-1,CASSQDFGGNTIYF
TRBJ1-2,TRBV28,CASSLRANYGYTF
TRBJ2-5,TRBV9,CASSVDWGLETQYF
TRBJ2-3,TRBV2,CASSEWGAGGPGTDTQYF
TRBJ2-2,TRBV7-6,CASSYSGTNTGELFF
TRBJ2-1,TRBV5-5,CASSSPDRVEQFF
TRBJ1-2,TRBV19,CASSGTEPTGGYTF
TRBJ1-1,TRBV5-1,CASSSSGLGNTEAFF
TRBJ1-3,TRBV11-2,CASRDSGTSGNTIYF
TRBJ2-2,TRBV5-1,CASTNKGQGNTGELFF
TRBJ1-5,TRBV28,CASSLGTPRVLPQHF
TRBJ1-2,TRBV15,CATSRDTAGMDGYTF
TRBJ2-5,TRBV5-1,CASSFGTTQETQYF